The 31 T cell receptor beta chains presented below share a single source sample, sequenced in a study of Graves' ophthalmopathy and Graves' hyperthyroidism. RNA served as the template for amplifying TCR beta CDR3 regions. First-round RT-PCR relied on HTBI primers, and a second-round multiplex PCR came next. TCRdb re-called the multiplex PCR reads with MiXCR, one entry per CDR3 protein. The sample holds 300,000 to 400,000 distinct CDR3 sequences, roughly a sixth seen once. The sequencing sample was made of peripheral blood. The receptors shown here come from an adult man with Graves' ophthalmopathy.

There are a few counts of this clonotype. The CDR3 spells CSASTSGRVAAGELFF. DNA for the CDR3: TGCAGTGCTTCTACTAGCGGGAGGGTTGCGGCCGGGGAGCTGTTTTTT. The chain uses TRBV20-1 and TRBJ2-2; TRBD2 aligns across 13 bases. Germline lookup yields CDR1 DFQATT and CDR2 SNEGSKA (reference sequence). CDR3 size: 16 residues. V gave up 5 bases and J gave up 6 bases; unmatched junction bases: 9.

Ten or more counts support this clonotype. J is TRBJ2-5 and V is TRBV2; TRBD1 agrees at 10 bases. The CDR3 length is 16 residues. CDR1 is SNHLY and CDR2 is FYNNEI in the germline V gene. The trim removed 3 bases at V and 1 base at J, leaving 5 bases unmatched. In DNA form, the CDR3 reads TGTGCCAGCAGTGAGGTGACAGGGGGCATCCAAGAGACCCAGTACTTC. This codes for CASSEVTGGIQETQYF.

This clonotype occurred a few times. The chain employs TRBV24-1 and TRBJ2-5, with D possibly TRBD2 on 5 matching bases. Germline CDR1 is KGHDR and CDR2 is SFDVKD. V lost 10 bases and J lost 3, with 20 bases in between. The CDR3 is made up of 15 amino acids. The CDR3: CATKRRTRAKETQYF. CDR3 bases: TGTGCCACAAAGAGGAGGACTCGAGCCAAAGAGACCCAGTACTTC.

The table lists this clonotype with many counts. The chain recombines TRBV6-5 with TRBJ2-7; D not resolved. The CDR3 is made up of 15 amino acids. Germline CDR1 is MNHEY and CDR2 is SVGAGI. The ends were cut back, 0 bases at V and 0 bases at J, with 9 bases in the middle. The CDR3 spells CASSYSISSSYEQYF. CDR3 nucleotides: TGTGCCAGCAGTTACTCGATTTCTAGCTCCTACGAGCAGTACTTC.

Many counts were recorded for this clonotype. V and J are TRBV2 and TRBJ2-7; possibly TRBD1 for D (5 bases). CDR1 SNHLY and CDR2 FYNNEI come from the germline V gene. The CDR3 is 12 amino acids. The V and J ends lost 6 bases and 3 bases respectively, with 9 bases between them. CDR3 loop: CASSDRVYEQYF. In DNA form, the CDR3 reads TGTGCCAGCAGCGACAGAGTCTACGAGCAGTACTTC.

The table lists this clonotype with a few counts. This chain links TRBV12-3 or TRBV12-4 with TRBJ2-7; 7 nucleotides align to TRBD1. V was clipped by 3 bases and J by 7 bases; unmatched bases: 9. The CDR3 totals 14 residues. CDR3 protein: CASSFYDRDGEQYF. Written as DNA, the CDR3 is TGTGCCAGCAGTTTCTATGACAGGGATGGTGAGCAGTACTTC.

This clonotype has a count of ten or more. The rearrangement joins TRBV6-5 to TRBJ1-1, with TRBD1 identical over 8 bases. CDR3 length: 16 residues. Trimming removed 5 bases from V and 1 base from J; junction bases left unmatched: 9. The germline gives CDR1 MNHEY, CDR2 SVGAGI. The CDR3 reads CASSRWQGARNTEAFF. CDR3 sequence (DNA): TGTGCCAGCAGTCGGTGGCAGGGGGCACGGAACACTGAAGCTTTCTTT.

This clonotype showed up just a few times. A much larger clone lies a single base off, so this may be a read error. The chain employs TRBV5-5 and TRBJ2-2; either TRBD1 or TRBD2 may supply D (5 bases each). Germline V gene sequence: CDR1 SGHKS, CDR2 YYEKEE (reference sequence). CDR3 size: 16 residues. Here the CDR3 reads CAISLRGRTNTGELFF. CDR3 coding DNA: TGTGCCATCAGCTTGAGGGGTCGGACGAACACCGGGGAGCTGTTTTTT.

This clonotype showed up many times. The chain employs TRBV6-1 and TRBJ1-1; unclear D gene. V gave up 0 bases and J gave up 8 bases, with 13 bases separating them. CDR3 length: 14 residues. Germline V lookup: CDR1 MNHNS, CDR2 SASEGT. In DNA form, the CDR3 reads TGTGCCAGCAGTGAAGCCCCCAATATCCCAGAAGCTTTCTTT. Translating it yields CASSEAPNIPEAFF.

This clonotype was counted many times. An end of the junction differs from the germline gene, which may be a read error. The V and J genes are TRBV10-3 and TRBJ2-7, with 7 bases lining up with TRBD2. CDR3 length: 12 residues. Germline CDR1 is ENHRY and CDR2 is SYGVKD. The CDR3 here is CAISESSSGFVF. The CDR3 nucleotides are TGTGCCATCAGTGAGTCGTCTAGCGGATTCGTCTTC.

This clonotype was recorded a few times. The rearrangement joins TRBV5-1 to TRBJ2-7, with 8 bases that match TRBD1. V trimming: 0 bases; J trimming: 2 bases; junction bases outside the gene matches: 7. Germline assignment: CDR1 SGHRS and CDR2 YFSETQ. This CDR3 spans 16 amino acids. The DNA of the CDR3 is TGCGCCAGCAGCTTGGCACCTGGGACAGGCACCTACGAGCAGTACTTC. This encodes CASSLAPGTGTYEQYF.

This clonotype was found many times. The chain couples TRBV6-5 to TRBJ1-5, with unresolved D. The length of the CDR3 is 16 residues. The V end was cut by 6 bases, the J end by 0 bases, with 15 bases between. Germline CDR1 MNHEY, CDR2 SVGAGI. In nucleotides, the CDR3 is TGTGCCAGCAGAGCGACACGTGATAATAGCAATCAGCCCCAGCATTTT. Its translation is CASRATRDNSNQPQHF.

This clonotype was observed many times. V is TRBV12-3 or TRBV12-4 and J is TRBJ2-2; D remains ambiguous. This CDR3 spans 12 amino acids. Trimming stripped 11 bases from V and 3 bases from J, with 10 bases between. The CDR3 sequence: CAWKGYTGELFF. The CDR3 DNA is TGTGCCTGGAAAGGATACACCGGGGAGCTGTTTTTT.

This clonotype was observed many times. This chain joins TRBV29-1 and TRBJ2-5, with a possible D match to TRBD2 (5 bases). The CDR3 has 13 residues. V was pared by 1 base and J by 4 bases, with 10 bases between. Looked up from germline, CDR1 is SQVTM and CDR2 is ANQGSEA. CDR3 sequence (DNA): TGCAGCGTTGAAGGGGCTAGCCTAGAGACCCAGTACTTC. As protein: CSVEGASLETQYF.

This clonotype was recorded many times. The chain recombines TRBV27 with TRBJ1-2, with D unresolved. From germline, CDR1 is MNHEY and CDR2 SMNVEV (reference sequence). V lost 6 bases and J 4 bases, leaving 15 bases between the germline ends. The CDR3 length is 14 residues. CDR3 sequence reads: CASRSAGLGYGYTF. The DNA for the CDR3 is TGTGCCAGCAGATCCGCTGGGTTGGGCTATGGCTACACCTTC.

This clonotype appeared many times. This chain uses TRBV28 with TRBJ2-5; TRBD1 aligns across 8 bases. The CDR3 contains 14 residues. CDR1 is MDHEN and CDR2 is SYDVKM in the germline V gene. V shed 7 bases, J shed 1 base, and the junction held 5 bases outside the gene matches. CDR3 nucleotides: TGTGCCAGCACCTGGGGACAGGTCCAAGAGACCCAGTACTTC. This gives the protein CASTWGQVQETQYF.

In its sample, this clonotype was seen many times. The chain is built from TRBV30 and TRBJ2-7; TRBD1 aligns across 10 bases. The ends lost 7 bases at V and 5 bases at J; junction bases unmatched: 11. Germline values: CDR1 GTSNPN, CDR2 SVGIG (reference sequence). The CDR3 is made up of 14 amino acids. Here the CDR3 DNA reads TGTGCCTACGAGAGGCGGGACAGGGGCCACGAGCAGTACTTC. Residues: CAYERRDRGHEQYF.

This clonotype came up many times. The chain links TRBV7-8 to TRBJ1-5; tentatively, D is TRBD1 (5 bases). This CDR3 has 15 residues. The germline CDR1 and CDR2 sequences are SGHVS and FQNEAQ. The germline V and J ends were trimmed by 5 bases and 4 bases, with 15 bases remaining between them. The CDR3 nucleotides read TGTGCCAGCAGCCCCTACGGGGCCCCGAATCAGCCCCAGCATTTT. Translating gives CASSPYGAPNQPQHF.

The chain combines TRBV18 with TRBJ2-7; D not certain. Germline loops: CDR1 KGHSH, CDR2 LQKENI. The V gene lost 2 bases and the J gene lost 3 bases, with 11 bases spanning the gap. The CDR3 runs to 14 residues. The CDR3 DNA is TGTGCCAGCTCACCATCAACCCACCTCTACGAGCAGTACTTC. It translates to CASSPSTHLYEQYF.

This clonotype came up many times. The V call is TRBV9, the J call TRBJ2-3; D not resolved. The CDR3 consists of 14 residues. V was pared by 4 bases and J by 1 base, with 10 bases between. Germline CDR1 SGDLS, CDR2 YYNGEE. The CDR3 loop is CASSIATGTDTQYF. The CDR3, as DNA: TGTGCCAGCAGCATCGCGACCGGCACAGATACGCAGTATTTT.

Many counts were recorded for this clonotype. The rearrangement uses TRBV30 and TRBJ2-7; 7 nucleotides line up with TRBD1. The germline CDR1 and CDR2 sequences are GTSNPN and SVGIG (reference sequence). The CDR3 has 13 amino acids. The J segment lost 2 bases and the V segment lost 6 bases, leaving 7 bases of the junction unmatched. The CDR3 DNA follows: TGTGCCTGCCTCGGCCAGGGGGCCTACGAGCAGTACTTC. It is translated as CACLGQGAYEQYF.

The J gene is TRBJ1-3, the V gene TRBV4-1, with TRBD1 matching over 11 bases. Trimming took 0 bases from V and 0 from J; bases not matched to a gene: 7. This CDR3 is built from 19 residues. Germline V gene lookup returns CDR1 MGHRA and CDR2 YSYEKL. CDR3: CASSQDRGQGVNSGNTIYF. The CDR3 nucleotides read TGCGCCAGCAGCCAAGATAGGGGACAGGGGGTAAACTCTGGAAACACCATATATTTT.

Many counts were recorded for this clonotype. The V call is TRBV12-3 or TRBV12-4, the J call TRBJ2-6; 11 bases are a match to TRBD1. The CDR3 length is 16 residues. J lost 2 bases, V lost 5 bases, and 2 bases had no gene match. The CDR3 here is CASSGQGAPGANVLTF. CDR3 DNA: TGTGCCAGCAGTGGACAGGGGGCGCCTGGGGCCAACGTCCTGACTTTC.

This clonotype was observed at least ten times. The chain combines TRBV12-3 or TRBV12-4 with TRBJ1-5; D might be TRBD1 (5 bases). This CDR3 spans 17 amino acids. V was clipped by 3 bases and J by 1 base, with 16 bases between them. The CDR3 reads CASSLSTGPLSNQPQHF. CDR3 DNA: TGTGCCAGCAGTTTGTCCACGGGACCCCTGAGCAATCAGCCCCAGCATTTT.

This chain connects TRBV6-1 to TRBJ2-7; the D gene is possibly TRBD1 (6 bases). The CDR3 has 14 residues. Germline V lookup: CDR1 MNHNS, CDR2 SASEGT. Trimming shortened V by 6 bases and J by 2 bases, and 14 bases separated the two germline ends. The CDR3 here is CASRIDWTAYEQYF. The CDR3 DNA is TGTGCCAGCAGAATAGATTGGACAGCCTACGAGCAGTACTTC.

At least ten counts were recorded for this clonotype. This sequence joins TRBV7-8 and TRBJ2-7, with D perhaps matching TRBD2 (5 bases). Looked up from germline, CDR1 is SGHVS and CDR2 is FQNEAQ. V was shortened by 4 bases and J by 0 bases, with 16 bases between the two germline ends. The CDR3 runs 16 residues. In nucleotides, the CDR3 is TGTGCCAGCAGCTCCTCGCTAGCCCCGATCTCCTACGAGCAGTACTTC. It specifies CASSSSLAPISYEQYF.

This clonotype was seen many times. The CDR3 DNA reads as TGTGCCAGCAGCCAAGATGGGGGGGGGGGCGTAAACCTAGAGACCCAGTACTTC. Amino acid sequence: CASSQDGGGGVNLETQYF. The rearrangement joins TRBV4-2 to TRBJ2-5; tentatively, D is TRBD2 (7 bases). The V gene's germline CDR1 is LGHNA and CDR2 YNFKEQ. This CDR3 region has 18 residues. The ends were cut back, 0 bases at V and 4 bases at J, with 21 bases in the middle.

This clonotype was counted many times. The chain is built from TRBV27 and TRBJ2-7; D possibly uses TRBD1 or TRBD2 (6 bases each). The germline V and J ends were trimmed by 1 base and 3 bases, with 13 bases remaining between them. Germline CDR1 MNHEY, CDR2 SMNVEV (reference sequence). The CDR3 is 15 amino acids. In DNA, the CDR3 is TGTGCCAGCAGTTTATGGGGGGCGCGGAGCTACGAGCAGTACTTC. Amino acid sequence: CASSLWGARSYEQYF.

This clonotype was observed many times. The gene calls are TRBV3-1 and TRBJ1-1; no reliable D call. V was pared by 0 bases and J by 6 bases, with 5 bases between. The germline CDR1 and CDR2 sequences are LGHDT and YNNKEL (reference sequence). The CDR3 sequence is 12 residues long. The CDR3 protein is CASSQDGAEAFF. The DNA for the CDR3 is TGTGCCAGCAGCCAAGATGGGGCTGAAGCTTTCTTT. The complete variable domain, with remaining parts taken from reference TRBV3-1 and TRBJ1-1, reads DTAVSQTPKYLVTQMGNDKSIKCEQNLGHDTMYWYKQDSKKFLKIMFSYNNKELIINETVPNRFSPKSPDKAHLNLHINSLELGDSAVYFCASSQDGAEAFFGQGTRLTVV.

This clonotype was seen repeatedly, ten times or more. The J gene is TRBJ2-7, the V gene TRBV29-1, with D tentatively TRBD2 (5 bases). This CDR3 has 11 residues. CDR1 is SQVTM and CDR2 is ANQGSEA in the germline V gene. V was pared by 7 bases and J by 3 bases, with 10 bases between. The chain's CDR3 is CSAVRGYEQYF. The CDR3 bases are TGCAGCGCCGTTCGGGGCTACGAGCAGTACTTC.

V and J are TRBV18 and TRBJ1-6; the D is unclear. CDR1 KGHSH and CDR2 LQKENI come from the germline V gene. Trimming shortened V by 2 bases and J by 5 bases, and 10 bases separated the two germline ends. The CDR3 consists of 15 residues. The CDR3 loop reads CASSPFPVDNSPLHF. The CDR3, as DNA: TGTGCCAGCTCACCATTCCCGGTGGATAATTCACCCCTCCACTTT.